A single sample is the source of the 14 T cell receptor beta chains below, sequenced in a study of blood T cell repertoires in COVID-19. The protocol was immunoSEQ multiplex PCR, while the TCRdb copy is restricted to in-frame clones and leaves out a portion. The sample carries about 98,000 clones, approximately 84% recorded once. Material: peripheral blood. These receptors all come from an elderly woman with acute or convalescent COVID-19.

This clone was detected only a few times. The chain combines TRBV28 with TRBJ1-4; possibly TRBD1 for D (6 bases). Per the germline V gene, CDR1 is MDHEN and CDR2 is SYDVKM. CDR3 length equals 14 residues. V was cut by 6 bases and J by 7 bases, with 15 bases left in between. CDR3: CASRPRGGSEKLFF. The CDR3 nucleotides read TGTGCCAGCAGACCTAGGGGGGGTAGTGAAAAACTGTTTTTT.

This clone occurred a few times. J is TRBJ2-5 and V is TRBV5-1; 13 bases map to TRBD2. This CDR3 spans 17 amino acids. Germline V gene lookup returns CDR1 SGHRS and CDR2 YFSETQ. V was clipped by 4 bases and J by 1 base; unmatched bases: 7. CDR3 loop: CASSRLTSGGIQETQYF. DNA for the CDR3: TGCGCCAGCAGCCGCTTGACTAGCGGGGGGATCCAAGAGACCCAGTACTTC.

This clone was recorded once. J is TRBJ2-3 and V is TRBV28; TRBD2 matches at 9 bases. J gave up 1 base and V 5 bases, and 10 bases lay outside the gene matches. Germline loops: CDR1 MDHEN, CDR2 SYDVKM. CDR3 length: 17 residues. The CDR3 is CASSIRGGAGRTDTQYF. DNA for the CDR3: TGTGCCAGCAGTATCCGCGGGGGGGCCGGGCGCACAGATACGCAGTATTTT.

V is TRBV19 and J is TRBJ2-7, with 7 positions matching TRBD2. The CDR3 consists of 12 residues. The V segment lost 3 bases and the J segment 4 bases; nucleotides outside the gene matches: 0. Germline CDR1 and CDR2: LNHDA and SQIVND (reference sequence). CDR3 in amino acids: CASSMGGYEQYF. The CDR3 DNA reads TGTGCCAGTAGTATGGGAGGGTACGAGCAGTACTTC.

The genes are TRBV10-3 and TRBJ1-2; no definite D call. Germline V gives CDR1 ENHRY, CDR2 SYGVKD. The CDR3 has 11 amino acids. V was cut by 3 bases and J by 4 bases, with 3 bases left in between. The CDR3 sequence is CAISDVYGYTF. CDR3 bases: TGTGCCATCAGTGACGTCTATGGCTACACCTTC.

The chain employs TRBV7-9 and TRBJ1-2; 8 bases line up with TRBD1. The CDR3 sequence is 13 residues long. V shed 4 bases, J shed 6 bases, and the junction held 4 bases outside the gene matches. Germline V gene sequence: CDR1 SEHNR, CDR2 FQNEAQ (reference sequence). The CDR3 spells CASSWQGANGYTF. CDR3 coding DNA: TGTGCCAGCAGCTGGCAGGGGGCGAATGGCTACACCTTC.

This chain connects TRBV18 to TRBJ1-2, with D unresolved. V was pared by 6 bases and J by 0 bases, with 11 bases between. CDR3 length equals 14 residues. In germline, CDR1 is KGHSH, CDR2 LQKENI. The CDR3 here is CASSRSEANYGYTF. CDR3 nucleotides: TGTGCCAGCTCTAGGTCCGAGGCTAACTATGGCTACACCTTC.

This clone was observed a few times. V is TRBV5-8 and J is TRBJ1-1, with 8 positions matching TRBD1. Germline-derived CDR1 and CDR2 are SGHTS and YDEGEE. Germline trimming cut 3 bases from V and 3 bases from J; bases unmatched to any gene: 1. The CDR3 is 13 amino acids. For the CDR3, the DNA is TGTGCCAGCAGCTGGACAGGGTACACTGAAGCTTTCTTT. This sequence encodes CASSWTGYTEAFF. The full variable domain, in which reference TRBV5-8 and TRBJ1-1 provide the parts outside the CDR3, is EAGVTQSPTHLIKTRGQQATLRCSPISGHTSVYWYQQALGLGLQFLLWYDEGEERNRGNFPPRFSGRQFPNYSSELNVNALELEDSALYLCASSWTGYTEAFFGQGTRLTVV.

The CDR3 loop is CASSGDRGLIGNQPQHF. DNA for the CDR3: TGTGCCAGCAGTGGGGACAGGGGGCTCATCGGGAATCAGCCCCAGCATTTT. The chain carries TRBV6-1 and TRBJ1-5, with TRBD1 identical over 12 bases. V shed 4 bases and J 4 bases; nucleotides not matched to a gene: 8. Germline assignment: CDR1 MNHNS and CDR2 SASEGT. CDR3 size: 17 residues.

The chain has TRBV10-3 and TRBJ1-4, with TRBD1 identical over 8 bases. Germline values: CDR1 ENHRY, CDR2 SYGVKD. The ends lost 6 bases at V and 7 bases at J; junction bases unmatched: 4. The length of the CDR3 is 13 residues. DNA for the CDR3: TGTGCCATCAGCCGGGACAGGAGTGAAAAACTGTTTTTT. It translates to CAISRDRSEKLFF.

In its sample, this clone was seen once. J is TRBJ2-7 and V is TRBV19; 9 positions match TRBD1. From germline, CDR1 is LNHDA and CDR2 SQIVND (reference sequence). J lost 1 base, V lost 4 bases, and 5 bases had no gene match. This CDR3 is 15 amino acids long. The CDR3 loop reads CASSSRTGASYEQYF. DNA of the CDR3: TGTGCCAGTAGTAGCAGGACAGGGGCGTCCTACGAGCAGTACTTC.

The V call is TRBV18, the J call TRBJ1-1, with 7 bases fitting TRBD1. Germline assignment: CDR1 KGHSH and CDR2 LQKENI. With 5 bases clipped from V and 7 bases from J, the junction kept 10 bases outside the gene matches. The CDR3 loop spans 14 amino acids. The CDR3 loop reads CASSSVGGRGEAFF. In nucleotides, the CDR3 is TGTGCCAGCTCAAGCGTAGGGGGCCGAGGTGAAGCTTTCTTT.

This chain joins TRBV11-3 and TRBJ2-5; D is possibly TRBD2 (6 bases). Trimming stripped 6 bases from V and 5 bases from J, with 19 bases between. The length of the CDR3 is 15 residues. The V gene's germline CDR1 is SGHNT and CDR2 YENEEA. The CDR3 reads CASSRGLRLGETQYF. The CDR3 region has the DNA TGTGCCAGCAGTCGGGGCCTTAGACTAGGGGAGACCCAGTACTTC. Full variable domain (missing parts from reference TRBV11-3 and TRBJ2-5): EAGVVQSPRYKIIEKKQPVAFWCNPISGHNTLYWYLQNLGQGPELLIRYENEEAVDDSQLPKDRFSAERLKGVDSTLKIQPAELGDSAVYLCASSRGLRLGETQYFGPGTRLLVL.

V is TRBV11-2 and J is TRBJ2-1; TRBD1 is a possible D gene (6 bases). Per the germline V gene, CDR1 is SGHAT and CDR2 is FQNNGV. The CDR3 spans 13 residues. Trimming stripped 7 bases from V and 10 bases from J, with 17 bases between. The CDR3, as DNA: TGTGCCAGCAAGGACAGTACAGTTCGGGAGCAGTTCTTC. Protein sequence: CASKDSTVREQFF.